The 13 T cell receptor beta chains reported below all come from one sample, sequenced in a study of T cell responses to AZD1222 COVID-19 vaccine. TCRdb keeps only in-frame clones here, not all; method: immunoSEQ multiplex PCR. The table has roughly 92,000 clones, 90% seen once. Sequenced material: peripheral blood, taken on day 0 of AZD1222 vaccination. The source of these receptors is an adult in good health.

This clone was detected a few times. The CDR3 reads CASSLYWADTQYF. The CDR3, as DNA: TGTGCCAGCAGCTTGTACTGGGCAGATACGCAGTATTTT. This chain connects TRBV5-6 to TRBJ2-3, with D uncertain. V was clipped by 1 base and J by 4 bases, with 7 bases between them. Germline V gene sequence: CDR1 SGHDT, CDR2 YYEEEE. The CDR3 loop spans 13 amino acids. The full variable domain, in which reference TRBV5-6 and TRBJ2-3 provide the parts outside the CDR3, is DAGVTQSPTHLIKTRGQQVTLRCSPKSGHDTVSWYQQALGQGPQFIFQYYEEEERQRGNFPDRFSGHQFPNYSSELNVNALLLGDSALYLCASSLYWADTQYFGPGTRLTVL.

CDR3 region: CASSEEHREVDYEQYF. The CDR3 DNA reads as TGTGCCAGCAGTGAAGAGCACCGGGAGGTCGACTACGAGCAGTACTTC. The J gene is TRBJ2-7, the V gene TRBV6-1; 7 nucleotides line up with TRBD2. The V gene end was trimmed by 1 base and the J gene end by 3 bases; junction bases not matched to a gene: 9. This CDR3 comprises 16 residues. Germline V gene data show CDR1 as MNHNS and CDR2 as SASEGT.

V is TRBV7-2 and J is TRBJ1-3, with D uncertain. Trimming cost V 0 bases and J 4 bases, with 10 bases left between them. The germline V gene has CDR1 SGHTA and CDR2 FQGNSA. The length of the CDR3 is 15 residues. The CDR3 loop reads CASSLAMGQGNTIYF. CDR3 in DNA: TGTGCCAGCAGCTTAGCGATGGGTCAAGGAAACACCATATATTTT.

The rearrangement joins TRBV2 to TRBJ2-7; 7 bases map to TRBD2. Looked up from germline, CDR1 is SNHLY and CDR2 is FYNNEI. V lost 3 bases and J lost 0; bases outside the gene matches: 5. This CDR3 is 15 amino acids long. The CDR3 sequence is CASSDGGVSSYEQYF. CDR3 DNA sequence: TGTGCCAGCAGTGATGGGGGGGTAAGCTCCTACGAGCAGTACTTC.

This rearrangement joins TRBV5-6 to TRBJ2-7; 12 bases align to TRBD2. CDR3 size: 17 residues. Germline values: CDR1 SGHDT, CDR2 YYEEEE. V lost 3 bases to trimming and J lost 5 bases; unmatched junction nucleotides: 12. CDR3 bases: TGTGCCAGCAGCTCCACCCCTAGCGGGGGGGCCGGGGACGAGCAGTACTTC. Protein sequence: CASSSTPSGGAGDEQYF.

The CDR3 sequence is CASSPPSRLNEKLFF. The CDR3 DNA reads TGTGCCAGCTCACCCCCGTCCAGGCTTAATGAAAAACTGTTTTTT. The genes are TRBV18 and TRBJ1-4, with D uncertain. Per germline, CDR1 KGHSH and CDR2 LQKENI. Trimming removed 3 bases at V and 4 bases at J, with 12 bases between. The CDR3 extends over 15 amino acids.

This clone came up a few times. The chain recombines TRBV7-3 with TRBJ2-3; TRBD2 matches at 16 bases. Germline-derived CDR1 and CDR2 are SGHTA and FQGTGA. V dropped 5 bases and J dropped 3; count of bases not matched to a gene: 8. CDR3 length: 18 amino acids. The chain's CDR3 is CASSPGTSGGARTDTQYF. As DNA, the CDR3 is TGTGCCAGCAGCCCAGGGACTAGCGGGGGGGCTCGAACAGATACGCAGTATTTT.

This sequence joins TRBV9 and TRBJ2-3; TRBD2 might be the D (5 bases). The CDR3 totals 17 residues. Trimming took off 2 bases at V and 2 bases at J, with 18 bases between the two ends. The germline gives CDR1 SGDLS, CDR2 YYNGEE. DNA for the CDR3: TGTGCCAGCAGCGTTTCCCGGACTCAAGAAAACACAGATACGCAGTATTTT. As protein: CASSVSRTQENTDTQYF.

CDR3 DNA: TGTGCCAGCAGCTTGGGGACGGCTGCTTATAATTCACCCCTCCACTTT. It is translated as CASSLGTAAYNSPLHF. The genes are TRBV7-9 and TRBJ1-6; perhaps TRBD1 as D (5 bases). The germline V gene encodes CDR1 SEHNR and CDR2 FQNEAQ (reference sequence). Deletions cut 3 bases from V and 4 bases from J, with 13 bases between. The CDR3 runs 16 residues.

This clone was detected once. The chain recombines TRBV18 with TRBJ2-4; no firm D call. The CDR3 runs to 15 residues. Germline V lookup: CDR1 KGHSH, CDR2 LQKENI. Trimming took off 1 base at V and 2 bases at J, with 9 bases between the two ends. In DNA form, the CDR3 reads TGTGCCAGCTCACCACTAACCGAAACCAAAAACATTCAGTACTTC. Its translation: CASSPLTETKNIQYF.

This rearrangement joins TRBV11-2 to TRBJ1-2; D not resolved. The CDR3 has 15 amino acids. Trimming cost V 1 base and J 4 bases, with 13 bases left between them. Germline V gene lookup returns CDR1 SGHAT and CDR2 FQNNGV. DNA of the CDR3: TGTGCCAGCAGCTTAGGGTATTTCGAGGGCTATGGCTACACCTTC. Encoded protein: CASSLGYFEGYGYTF.

The chain couples TRBV13 to TRBJ1-3; D ambiguous. This CDR3 comprises 12 residues. Trimming removed 8 bases at V and 0 bases at J, with 5 bases between. Per the germline V gene, CDR1 is PRHDT and CDR2 is FYEKMQ (reference sequence). The CDR3 loop reads CASRLSGNTIYF. Here the CDR3 DNA reads TGTGCCAGCCGTCTCTCTGGAAACACCATATATTTT.

V gene TRBV6-5 combines with J gene TRBJ2-3; the D gene is possibly TRBD1 (7 bases). V was shortened by 6 bases and J by 1 base, with 14 bases between the two germline ends. CDR1 MNHEY and CDR2 SVGAGI come from the germline V gene. The CDR3 totals 15 residues. This CDR3 reads CASSPGGQRTDTQYF. Written as DNA, the CDR3 is TGTGCCAGCAGCCCCGGGGGACAGCGCACAGATACGCAGTATTTT.